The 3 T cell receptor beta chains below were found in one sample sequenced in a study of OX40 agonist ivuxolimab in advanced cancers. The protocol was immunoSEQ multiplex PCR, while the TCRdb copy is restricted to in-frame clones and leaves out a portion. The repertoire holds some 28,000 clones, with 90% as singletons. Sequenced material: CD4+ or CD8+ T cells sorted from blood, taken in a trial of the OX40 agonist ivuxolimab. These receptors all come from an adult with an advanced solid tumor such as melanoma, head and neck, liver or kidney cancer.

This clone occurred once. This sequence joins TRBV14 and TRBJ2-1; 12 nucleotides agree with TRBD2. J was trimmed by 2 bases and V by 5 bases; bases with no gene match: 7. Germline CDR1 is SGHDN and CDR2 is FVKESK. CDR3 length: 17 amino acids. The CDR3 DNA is TGTGCCAGCAGCTCCGGACTAGCGGGATTCACCTACAATGAGCAGTTCTTC. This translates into CASSSGLAGFTYNEQFF.

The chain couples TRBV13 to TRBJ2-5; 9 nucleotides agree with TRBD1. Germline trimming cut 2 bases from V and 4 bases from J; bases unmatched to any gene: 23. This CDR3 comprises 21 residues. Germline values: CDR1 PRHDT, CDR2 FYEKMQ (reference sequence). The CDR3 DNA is TGTGCCAGCAGCTTATCGACCCCCTACGAAACAGACAGGGGGAGTGTAGAGACCCAGTACTTC. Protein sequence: CASSLSTPYETDRGSVETQYF.

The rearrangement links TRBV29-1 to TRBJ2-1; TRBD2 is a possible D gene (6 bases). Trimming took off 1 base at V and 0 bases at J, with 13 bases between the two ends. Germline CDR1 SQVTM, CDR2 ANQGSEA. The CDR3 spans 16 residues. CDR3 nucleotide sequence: TGCAGCGTTGAAGGTCCCCGGGGGAGCTCCTACAATGAGCAGTTCTTC. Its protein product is CSVEGPRGSSYNEQFF.